The sequence of this T cell receptor (beta chain) was determined in a study of T cell repertoires in cytomegalovirus infection. Via MiXCR, TCRdb re-called the reads, giving one row per CDR3 protein. The repertoire has roughly 350,000 distinct CDR3 sequences, roughly a third of them found once; the top ten carry about 14%. Turning to this clonotype: Its antigen is not known.

Trimming removed 8 bases at V and 0 bases at J, with 15 bases between. Looked up from germline, CDR1 is DFQATT and CDR2 is SNEGSKA (reference sequence). The length of the CDR3 is 14 residues. This sequence joins TRBV20-1 and TRBJ2-3; D is unclear. The source was cultured PBMCs, collected from culture after CMV antigen stimulation. The source of this sequence is a human donor in good health (CMV status not recorded). Some clones in this sample may be carry-over from other donors' samples. CDR3 nucleotides: TGCAGTCCAACGCAGTTCTCTAGCACAGATACGCAGTATTTT. Its translation: CSPTQFSSTDTQYF.